The 15 T cell receptor beta chains in this list originate from one sample, sequenced in a study of T cell repertoires in cytomegalovirus infection. TCRdb reanalysed the reads using MiXCR and keeps one entry per CDR3 protein. This sample carries approximately 150,000 distinct CDR3 sequences, 20% to 25% of them seen once, and the ten largest clones take roughly 25%. No antigens are known for them. The material sequenced was CD8+ T cells from cultured PBMCs, taken from culture after CMV antigen stimulation. Receptor source: a human donor in good health (CMV status not recorded). Some clones in this sample may be carry-over from other donors' samples.

CDR3 in DNA: TGTGCCAGCACAACCCCGGGGATCAACTATGGCTACACCTTC. Protein sequence: CASTTPGINYGYTF. V usage is TRBV6-2 or TRBV6-3 and J usage is TRBJ1-2; D is unclear. Germline-derived CDR1 and CDR2 are MNHEY and SVGEGT. V gave up 7 bases and J gave up 2 bases, with 14 bases separating them. CDR3 length: 14 residues.

This clonotype was counted a few times. The chain carries TRBV15 and TRBJ1-5; D is ambiguous. The CDR3 is 13 residues long. Germline CDR1 and CDR2: LNHNV and YYDKDF (reference sequence). The CDR3 protein is CVTRTDGYQPQHF. The CDR3 DNA is TGTGTCACGCGAACGGACGGGTATCAGCCCCAGCATTTT.

The chain joins TRBV4-3 to TRBJ1-6; D is perhaps TRBD1 (5 bases). CDR1 is LGHNA and CDR2 is YSLEER in the germline V gene. CDR3 length: 16 residues. V lost 1 base and J lost 8, with 15 bases in between. The CDR3 DNA reads as TGCGCCAGCAGCCAAGCAGCGCTCACGGGGCATTCACCCCTCCACTTT. This sequence encodes CASSQAALTGHSPLHF.

This clonotype was picked up a small number of times. The V and J genes are TRBV7-6 and TRBJ2-3, with D unclear. CDR3 length equals 16 residues. CDR1 and CDR2 (germline): SGHVS, FNYEAQ. Trimming removed 5 bases from V and 0 bases from J, with 15 bases in between. As DNA, the CDR3 is TGTGCCAGCAGCCGCCGGACCCATGTTAGCACAGATACGCAGTATTTT. Its translation: CASSRRTHVSTDTQYF.

V gene TRBV12-3 or TRBV12-4 combines with J gene TRBJ2-1, with D unclear. This CDR3 region has 10 residues. Trimming stripped 9 bases from V and 10 bases from J, with 10 bases between. The CDR3 region has the DNA TGTGCCAGTCTGTCCGGGGAGCAGTTCTTC. Translating it yields CASLSGEQFF.

The rearrangement joins TRBV5-8 to TRBJ2-7; a weak D match, TRBD2 (6 bases). The ends were cut back, 3 bases at V and 6 bases at J, with 10 bases in the middle. Per the germline V gene, CDR1 is SGHTS and CDR2 is YDEGEE. The CDR3 has 12 amino acids. The CDR3 DNA reads TGTGCCAGCAGCTCCCGGGGGTTCGAGCAGTACTTC. This codes for CASSSRGFEQYF. Based on the CDR3 plus reference TRBV5-8 and TRBJ2-7, the full variable domain is EAGVTQSPTHLIKTRGQQATLRCSPISGHTSVYWYQQALGLGLQFLLWYDEGEERNRGNFPPRFSGRQFPNYSSELNVNALELEDSALYLCASSSRGFEQYFGPGTRLTVT.

This clonotype has only one observation. The chain joins TRBV28 to TRBJ1-2; no reliable D call. Trimming removed 7 bases at V and 3 bases at J, with 9 bases between. The length of the CDR3 is 12 residues. Germline CDR1 reads MDHEN; CDR2 reads SYDVKM. The CDR3 here is CASIDGYYGYTF. CDR3 nucleotide sequence: TGTGCCAGCATCGACGGATACTATGGCTACACCTTC.

This clonotype was counted only a few times. This rearrangement joins TRBV7-2 to TRBJ2-5; weak D call: TRBD1 (6 bases). This CDR3 has 14 residues. The germline V and J ends were trimmed by 3 bases and 2 bases, with 10 bases remaining between them. Germline values: CDR1 SGHTA, CDR2 FQGNSA. Here the CDR3 DNA reads TGTGCCAGCAGCTTCAGGGGTCTTCAAGAGACCCAGTACTTC. This translates into CASSFRGLQETQYF.

The J gene is TRBJ1-3, the V gene TRBV18; TRBD1 is a possible D gene (5 bases). Between the trimmed V and J ends, which lost 2 bases and 0 bases, there was a span of 11 bases. The CDR3 consists of 16 residues. Germline V gene data show CDR1 as KGHSH and CDR2 as LQKENI. The CDR3 region has the DNA TGTGCCAGCTCACCAGGCGGGACCCTCTCTGGAAACACCATATATTTT. Amino acid sequence: CASSPGGTLSGNTIYF. Using reference TRBV18 and TRBJ1-3 for the parts outside the CDR3, the full variable domain is NAGVMQNPRHLVRRRGQEARLRCSPMKGHSHVYWYRQLPEEGLKFMVYLQKENIIDESGMPKERFSAEFPKEGPSILRIQQVVRGDSAAYFCASSPGGTLSGNTIYFGEGSWLTVV.

This clonotype turned up a few times. V and J are TRBV6-2 or TRBV6-3 and TRBJ2-7; 8 positions match TRBD1. CDR1 and CDR2 from the germline V gene are MNHEY and SVGEGT. The ends lost 2 bases at V and 2 bases at J; junction bases unmatched: 14. CDR3 length: 18 residues. The CDR3 here is CASSYPTPRDRTTYEQYF. CDR3 DNA sequence: TGTGCCAGCAGTTACCCCACCCCCCGGGACAGGACCACCTACGAGCAGTACTTC.

The CDR3 DNA is TGTGCCAGCAGCAGAACAGCGAGTTATAATTCACCCCTCCACTTT. Its translation is CASSRTASYNSPLHF. The chain employs TRBV7-2 and TRBJ1-6; D remains unclear. Germline V gene sequence: CDR1 SGHTA, CDR2 FQGNSA. This CDR3 has 15 amino acids. V was trimmed by 5 bases and J by 4 bases, leaving 12 bases between them.

This clonotype was counted between two and nine times. At one boundary the junction diverges from the germline segment, which might be a read error. The V and J genes are TRBV7-2 and TRBJ1-3; D is ambiguous. The CDR3 spans 15 residues. CDR1 is SGHTA and CDR2 is FQGNSA in the germline V gene. CDR3 loop: CASSQDPASANTIYF. The DNA of the CDR3 is TGTGCCAGCAGCCAGGACCCAGCTTCTGCAAACACCATATATTTT.

The V gene is TRBV6-2 or TRBV6-3, the J gene TRBJ2-7, with TRBD2 matching over 10 bases. The germline gives CDR1 MNHEY, CDR2 SVGEGT. The CDR3 is 15 amino acids. The V segment lost 0 bases and the J segment 3 bases; nucleotides outside the gene matches: 2. The CDR3 region is CASSYSASGSYEQYV. CDR3 DNA: TGTGCCAGCAGTTACTCAGCTAGCGGGAGCTACGAGCAGTACGTC.

This clonotype appeared once. The V and J genes are TRBV7-6 and TRBJ2-1, with 9 bases fitting TRBD2. Unmatched junction bases numbered 16, after V lost 10 bases and J lost 9 bases. The length of the CDR3 is 15 residues. The germline V gene encodes CDR1 SGHVS and CDR2 FNYEAQ. The CDR3 bases are TGTGCCATAAGCATCAGCGGGGGGCCGCTGGGTGAGCAGTTCTTC. Protein sequence: CAISISGGPLGEQFF.

In its sample, this clonotype was seen many times. The rearrangement links TRBV7-2 to TRBJ2-7, with a possible D match to TRBD1 (6 bases). Germline CDR1 is SGHTA and CDR2 is FQGNSA. There are 13 residues in the CDR3. The germline V and J ends were trimmed by 4 bases and 7 bases, with 14 bases remaining between them. In DNA form, the CDR3 reads TGTGCCAGCAGCTCTACAGGGCTTGCTGAGCAGTACTTC. Translation gives CASSSTGLAEQYF.